This T cell receptor beta chain was identified in a study of CD8 T cells in Susac syndrome. A quantity of about 0.5 to 1 ug RNA underwent reverse transcription using random hexamers. Amplification of TCR beta CDR3 was carried out by immunoSEQ multiplex PCR, which covered 54 Vbeta and 13 Jbeta segments. TCRdb recomputed calls from the immunoSEQ multiplex PCR reads with MiXCR, one row per CDR3 protein. The table shows about 80,000 distinct CDR3 sequences, with about 93% occurring only once. CD8+ and CD4+ T cells from blood underwent TCR beta sequencing, which was carried out in a high-throughput format. Healthy donors were controls matched for age and sex. In contrast to the negatively isolated CD8+ and CD4+ T cells, TEMRA cells were FACS-enriched. J was trimmed by 6 bases and V by 5 bases; bases with no gene match: 11. Germline V gene data show CDR1 as DFQATT and CDR2 as SNEGSKA (reference sequence). The CDR3 has 14 residues.

This TCR was recovered from a human donor in good health. The chain uses TRBV20-1 and TRBJ1-1; 8 nucleotides line up with TRBD1. The sample taken for sequencing was CD8+ T cells from PBMCs. CDR3 nucleotides: TGCAGTGCTGATACCCTACAGGGGGGACCTGAAGCTTTCTTT. It encodes CSADTLQGGPEAFF.